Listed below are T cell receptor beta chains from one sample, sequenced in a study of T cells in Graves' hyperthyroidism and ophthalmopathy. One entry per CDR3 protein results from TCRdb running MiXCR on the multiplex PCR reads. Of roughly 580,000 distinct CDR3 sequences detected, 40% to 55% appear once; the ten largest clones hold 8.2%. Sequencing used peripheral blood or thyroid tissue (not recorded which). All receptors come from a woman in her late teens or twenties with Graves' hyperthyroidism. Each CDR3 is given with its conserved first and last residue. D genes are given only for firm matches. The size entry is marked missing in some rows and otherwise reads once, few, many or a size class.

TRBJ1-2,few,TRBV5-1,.,TGCGCCAGCAGCCAAGATTGGGGGGGGAACTATGGCTACACCTTC,CASSQDWGGNYGYTF
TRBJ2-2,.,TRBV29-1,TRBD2,TGCAGCGTAGGGCAGGGGCTAGCGGGCAACACCGGGGAGCTGTTTTTT,CSVGQGLAGNTGELFF
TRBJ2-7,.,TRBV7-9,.,TGTGCCAGCAGCGAAGTAGCGGCCGGGCCTTACGAGCAGTACTTC,CASSEVAAGPYEQYF
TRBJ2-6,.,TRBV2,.,TGTGCCAGCAGTTACAACAGGGCCAACGTCCTGACTTTC,CASSYNRANVLTF
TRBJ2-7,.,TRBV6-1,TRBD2,TGTGCCACCACGATAGCGGGCGACTCCTACGAGCAGTACTTC,CATTIAGDSYEQYF
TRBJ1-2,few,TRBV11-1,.,TGTGCCAGCAGATCGACAGGACTCTATGGCTACACCTTC,CASRSTGLYGYTF
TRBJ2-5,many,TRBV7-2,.,TGTGCCAGCAGCCGAGGACTACCGCCGTACTTC,CASSRGLPPYF
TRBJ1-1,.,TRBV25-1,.,TGTGCCTGGAGTGTAGTAGAGAACACTGAAGCTTTCTTT,CAWSVVENTEAFF
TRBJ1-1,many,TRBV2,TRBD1,TGTGCCAGCTCCAGGGGGGCCACTGAAGCTTTCTTT,CASSRGATEAFF
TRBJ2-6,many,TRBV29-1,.,TGCAGCGTTGGAGGAGGAGGGACTGGGGCCAACGTCCTGACTTTC,CSVGGGGTGANVLTF
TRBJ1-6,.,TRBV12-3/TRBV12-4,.,TGTGCCAGCAGCCGACGCGGGATTTCACCCCTCCACTTT,CASSRRGISPLHF
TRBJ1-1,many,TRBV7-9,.,TGTGCCAGCAGCTTAGGCCACGTCGGGCGGAAGAACACTGAAGCTTTCTTT,CASSLGHVGRKNTEAFF
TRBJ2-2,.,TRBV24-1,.,TGTGCCACCAGTTTGGGGAATGACGGGGAGCTGTTTTTT,CATSLGNDGELFF
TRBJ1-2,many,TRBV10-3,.,TGTGCCATCAGGGTTTTGAGTTATGGCTACACCTTC,CAIRVLSYGYTF
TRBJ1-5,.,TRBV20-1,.,TGCAGTTCCTCCTCTGCCAATCAGCCCCAGCATTTT,CSSSSANQPQHF
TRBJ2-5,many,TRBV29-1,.,TGCAGCGTTGACGTGGTTGGGCGGGAGACCCAGTACTTC,CSVDVVGRETQYF
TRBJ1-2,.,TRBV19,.,TGTGCCAGTTACTCGATAGGGTCCTATGGCTACACCTTC,CASYSIGSYGYTF
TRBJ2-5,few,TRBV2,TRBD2,TGTGCCAGCAGGGAACTAGCGTTACCGGAGACCCAGTACTTC,CASRELALPETQYF
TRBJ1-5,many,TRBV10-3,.,TGTGCCATCAGTGAGGCCAGGGGAAGGAATCAGCCCCAGCATTTT,CAISEARGRNQPQHF
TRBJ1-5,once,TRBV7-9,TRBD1,TGTGCCAGCGGACTAGGGGACAGAAATCAGCATTTT,CASGLGDRNQHF
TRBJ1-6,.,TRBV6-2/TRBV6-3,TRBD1,TGTGCCAGCAGTTTTGCCGGACAGGGGTCTTCACCCCTCCACTTT,CASSFAGQGSSPLHF
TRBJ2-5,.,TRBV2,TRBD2,TGTGCCAGCAGTTTAGAAAGCGGGAAAGAGACCCAGTACTTC,CASSLESGKETQYF
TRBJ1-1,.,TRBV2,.,TGTGCCAGCATCTCCAGGGGATTAACTGAAGCTTTCTTT,CASISRGLTEAFF
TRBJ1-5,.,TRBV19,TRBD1,TGTGCCAGTAATCGACAGGGTTTT,CASNRQGF
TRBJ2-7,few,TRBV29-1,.,TGCAGCGTTGAAGTTGGAGACAGCTCCTCCTACGAGCAGTACTTC,CSVEVGDSSSYEQYF
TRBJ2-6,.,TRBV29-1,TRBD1,TGCAGCGTTGCTGGGACAGGGGAGGCCAACGTCCTGACTTTC,CSVAGTGEANVLTF
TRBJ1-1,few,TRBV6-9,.,TGTGCCAGCAGTTTTCGGTACACTGAAGCTTTCTTT,CASSFRYTEAFF
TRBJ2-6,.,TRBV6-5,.,TGTGCCAGCAGTTACTCCATAAGGGTCTCTGGGGCCAACGTCCTGACTTTC,CASSYSIRVSGANVLTF
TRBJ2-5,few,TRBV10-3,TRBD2,TGTGCCACCTCAAGGGAGGGAGAGACCCAGTACTTC,CATSREGETQYF
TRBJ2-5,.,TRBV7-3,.,TGCGCCAGCAGCCAAGCTGTGGTAGCAGGCAACCAAGAGACCCAGTACTTC,CASSQAVVAGNQETQYF
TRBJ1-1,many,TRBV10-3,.,TGTGCCACCGCGCCAAGACAGAGCTTAAACACTGAAGCTTTCTTT,CATAPRQSLNTEAFF
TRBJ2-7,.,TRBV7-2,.,TGTGCCAGCAGCTTAGCGCGTGGGTCAAGCTCCTACGAGCAGTACTTC,CASSLARGSSSYEQYF
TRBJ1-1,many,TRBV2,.,TGTGCCAGCGCTGCGGGTAACACTGAAGCTTTCTTT,CASAAGNTEAFF
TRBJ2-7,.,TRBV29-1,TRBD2,TGCAGCGTTGAGCTAGCGGGAGGGATCTCCTACGAGCAGTACTTC,CSVELAGGISYEQYF
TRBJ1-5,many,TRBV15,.,TGTGCCACCAGCAGGGTGGGGGGGCTCGGCAATCAGCCCCAGCATTTT,CATSRVGGLGNQPQHF
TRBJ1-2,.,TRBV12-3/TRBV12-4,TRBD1,TGTGCCAGTACAGGGGAGGTTGGCTACACCTTC,CASTGEVGYTF
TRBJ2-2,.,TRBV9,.,TGTGCCAGCACCAATAGGGTCGGGGAGCTGTTTTTT,CASTNRVGELFF
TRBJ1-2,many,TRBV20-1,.,TGCAGTGCTAGAGGGGGAGGCTACACCTTC,CSARGGGYTF
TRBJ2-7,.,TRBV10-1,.,TGCGCCAGCAGTGAGTCGGTCGAGCAGTACTTC,CASSESVEQYF
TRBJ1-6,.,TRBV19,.,TGTGCCAGTAGTGCGGGGACTCTTTCACCCCTCCACTTT,CASSAGTLSPLHF